Sequencing of this TCR beta chain was carried out in a study of CD8+CD57+ T cells in acquired aplastic anemia. For the study at large: CD4+ and CD8+ cells, once sorted, gave DNA averaging roughly 3 ug.

Sequencing was done on patients that had shown CD8+CD57+ cell expansion by flow cytometry. CDR3 and TCR beta VDJ profiling relied on genomic DNA as the template. In TCRdb, the reads were re-called with MiXCR into one record per CDR3 protein. The sample records around 180,000 distinct CDR3 sequences, nearly 50% being singletons. Sequenced: sorted CD4+, CD8+, or CD8+CD57+ T cells (not recorded which) from PBMCs. The sequence was obtained from a human donor with aplastic anemia.

The CDR3 loop reads CASRSAGNRETQYF. DNA of the CDR3: TGTGCCAGCAGGAGTGCAGGGAACCGAGAGACCCAGTACTTC. This chain joins TRBV7-2 and TRBJ2-5, with a possible D match to TRBD1 (5 bases). The length of the CDR3 is 14 residues. The V end lost 6 bases, the J end lost 4 bases, and 15 bases lay between the germline ends. Germline loops: CDR1 SGHTA, CDR2 FQGNSA.